The 18 T cell receptor beta chains listed next were all sequenced from one sample in a study of T cells in Graves' hyperthyroidism and ophthalmopathy. Regions amplified from RNA transcripts were the TCR beta CDR3 regions. RT-PCR in the first round (using the HTBI primer set) targeted the TCR CDR3. TCRdb re-called the multiplex PCR reads with MiXCR, one entry per CDR3 protein. Among about 52,000 distinct CDR3 sequences listed, approximately 52% were seen once. Sequenced: blood. The source of these receptors is a woman in her fifties or sixties with Graves' ophthalmopathy.

This clonotype was counted at least ten times. The rearrangement uses TRBV6-1 and TRBJ2-3, with 7 bases identical to TRBD2. Germline V gene lookup returns CDR1 MNHNS and CDR2 SASEGT. Unmatched junction bases numbered 10, after V lost 8 bases and J lost 2 bases. This CDR3 comprises 15 residues. The CDR3 DNA sequence: TGTGCCAGCGCAGGGCGGGGGTCCCTCACAGATACGCAGTATTTT. It specifies CASAGRGSLTDTQYF.

This clonotype was recorded a few times. V is TRBV14 and J is TRBJ2-7, with D maybe TRBD1 (6 bases). Between the trimmed V and J ends, which lost 8 bases and 4 bases, there was a span of 24 bases. The CDR3 has 16 residues. Germline values: CDR1 SGHDN, CDR2 FVKESK. In DNA form, the CDR3 reads TGTGCCAGCTCACTTACTTCTTGGACAGAAAAGTACGAGCAGTACTTC. It yields the protein CASSLTSWTEKYEQYF. Full variable domain (missing parts from reference TRBV14 and TRBJ2-7): EAGVTQFPSHSVIEKGQTVTLRCDPISGHDNLYWYRRVMGKEIKFLLHFVKESKQDESGMPNNRFLAERTGGTYSTLKVQPAELEDSGVYFCASSLTSWTEKYEQYFGPGTRLTVT.

This clonotype was counted at least ten times. The chain joins TRBV29-1 to TRBJ2-2, with 8 bases aligning to TRBD2. Germline V CDR1 and CDR2: SQVTM, ANQGSEA. V lost 7 bases, J lost 5 bases, and 6 bases stayed unmatched. The length of the CDR3 is 13 residues. DNA of the CDR3: TGCAGCGCACGGGGGGGAGTGACCGGGGAGCTGTTTTTT. Amino acid sequence: CSARGGVTGELFF.

This clonotype came up a few times. The J gene is TRBJ2-7, the V gene TRBV7-9; 8 bases are shared with TRBD2. The CDR3 covers 13 residues. CDR1 is SEHNR and CDR2 is FQNEAQ in the germline V gene (reference sequence). The junction had 3 bases not matched to a gene; V was cut back by 6 bases and J by 2 bases. CDR3 amino acids: CASSKRETYEQYF. CDR3 sequence (DNA): TGTGCCAGCAGTAAGCGGGAGACCTACGAGCAGTACTTC.

The chain joins TRBV9 to TRBJ2-2; tentatively, D is TRBD1 (5 bases). The CDR3 is 15 amino acids. V was clipped by 4 bases and J by 7 bases, with 17 bases between them. Germline lookup yields CDR1 SGDLS and CDR2 YYNGEE. This CDR3 reads CASSQVWGVIGELFF. CDR3 nucleotides: TGTGCCAGCAGCCAAGTATGGGGCGTAATCGGGGAGCTGTTTTTT. The whole variable domain, filled in from reference TRBV9 and TRBJ2-2, reads DSGVTQTPKHLITATGQRVTLRCSPRSGDLSVYWYQQSLDQGLQFLIQYYNGEERAKGNILERFSAQQFPDLHSELNLSSLELGDSALYFCASSQVWGVIGELFFGEGSRLTVL.

There are many counts of this clonotype. The V call is TRBV20-1, the J call TRBJ2-1; 7 nucleotides line up with TRBD2. This CDR3 is 12 amino acids long. The ends lost 0 bases at V and 9 bases at J; junction bases unmatched: 2. Per the germline V gene, CDR1 is DFQATT and CDR2 is SNEGSKA (reference sequence). CDR3 bases: TGCAGTGCTAGAGAGCGGGAGTTTGAGCAGTTCTTC. It translates to CSAREREFEQFF.

This clonotype was observed at least ten times. The chain is built from TRBV7-2 and TRBJ1-3; D not resolved. This CDR3 has 15 residues. Trimming pared 1 base from V and 0 bases from J, leaving 7 bases between. Germline V gene lookup returns CDR1 SGHTA and CDR2 FQGNSA. CDR3 sequence: CASSLVHSSGNTIYF. The DNA for the CDR3 is TGTGCCAGCAGCTTAGTCCATAGCTCTGGAAACACCATATATTTT.

In its sample, this clonotype was seen many times. The chain recombines TRBV6-5 with TRBJ1-5; a weak D match, TRBD1 (5 bases). Per germline, CDR1 MNHEY and CDR2 SVGAGI. Trimming took 6 bases from V and 2 from J, leaving 23 bases between them. This CDR3 has 18 residues. The CDR3 DNA reads as TGTGCCAGCAGCCTAAGTACAGGAGAGGCCTATCGCAATCAGCCCCAGCATTTT. It encodes CASSLSTGEAYRNQPQHF.

In this sample, this clonotype turned up many times. V usage is TRBV5-1 and J usage is TRBJ1-5, with D possibly TRBD1 on 5 matching bases. The V end was cut by 0 bases, the J end by 3 bases, with 7 bases between. The CDR3 runs to 14 residues. Germline V CDR1 and CDR2: SGHRS, YFSETQ. The CDR3 DNA follows: TGCGCCAGCAGCTTGGATGGGGCCAATCAGCCCCAGCATTTT. This sequence encodes CASSLDGANQPQHF. Filled out from reference TRBV5-1 and TRBJ1-5, the complete variable domain reads KAGVTQTPRYLIKTRGQQVTLSCSPISGHRSVSWYQQTPGQGLQFLFEYFSETQRNKGNFPGRFSGRQFSNSRSEMNVSTLELGDSALYLCASSLDGANQPQHFGDGTRLSIL.

Comment on this clonotype: A much larger clone differs by one base, so this may be a read error. This rearrangement joins TRBV7-7 to TRBJ1-6, with 9 bases aligning to TRBD1. Germline V gene sequence: CDR1 SSHAT, CDR2 FNYEAQ (reference sequence). This CDR3 is 15 amino acids long. CDR3 region: CASSQVETGGSPPHF. The DNA of the CDR3 is TGTGCCAGCAGCCAAGTAGAGACAGGGGGATCACCCCCCCACTTT.

This clonotype came up many times. The genes are TRBV7-8 and TRBJ1-4; D unresolved. Trimming pared 5 bases from V and 6 bases from J, leaving 16 bases between. Germline V lookup: CDR1 SGHVS, CDR2 FQNEAQ. The CDR3 is made up of 15 amino acids. The CDR3 coding sequence is TGTGCCAGCAGCGTGGCAAGTTCGGCGGATGAAAAACTGTTTTTT. Its protein is CASSVASSADEKLFF.

V usage is TRBV20-1 and J usage is TRBJ2-5; 9 bases fit TRBD2. V trimming: 3 bases; J trimming: 4 bases; junction bases outside the gene matches: 6. Germline values: CDR1 DFQATT, CDR2 SNEGSKA (reference sequence). There are 14 residues in the CDR3. The CDR3 DNA reads TGCAGTGCTAGCCATAGCGGGAGTTTAGAGACCCAGTACTTC. Translated: CSASHSGSLETQYF.

V usage is TRBV9 and J usage is TRBJ2-3, with D perhaps matching TRBD2 (6 bases). Germline-derived CDR1 and CDR2 are SGDLS and YYNGEE. Trimming removed 0 bases at V and 11 bases at J, with 19 bases between. CDR3 length: 15 amino acids. The CDR3 coding sequence is TGTGCCAGCAGCGTAGACGGGAGTCGGGGCGATGAGCAGTATTTT. Protein: CASSVDGSRGDEQYF.

This clonotype was counted many times. This rearrangement joins TRBV5-1 to TRBJ2-1; 8 nucleotides align to TRBD1. The length of the CDR3 is 16 residues. Germline V gene data show CDR1 as SGHRS and CDR2 as YFSETQ. With V trimmed by 0 bases and J by 2 bases, 4 bases remained unmatched. This CDR3 is CASSLVPGGAYNEQFF. In DNA form, the CDR3 reads TGCGCCAGCAGCTTGGTGCCAGGGGGCGCCTACAATGAGCAGTTCTTC.

The chain recombines TRBV7-2 with TRBJ2-3; 10 nucleotides line up with TRBD2. The V and J ends lost 4 bases and 7 bases, in that order; junction bases with no gene match: 14. Germline-derived CDR1 and CDR2 are SGHTA and FQGNSA. This CDR3 is 17 amino acids long. The CDR3 sequence: CASSSRADSGGWNTQYF. The CDR3 DNA is TGTGCCAGCAGCTCCAGGGCTGATAGCGGGGGGTGGAATACGCAGTATTTT.

The chain joins TRBV20-1 to TRBJ2-3; TRBD2 matches 8 bases. The CDR3 runs to 12 residues. V shed 6 bases, J shed 1 base, and the junction held 0 bases outside the gene matches. From germline, CDR1 is DFQATT and CDR2 SNEGSKA (reference sequence). In DNA, the CDR3 is TGCAGTGCCGGGGGGGGCACAGATACGCAGTATTTT. Translating it yields CSAGGGTDTQYF.

This clonotype was recorded at least ten times. This chain uses TRBV20-1 with TRBJ2-1; the match to TRBD1 covers 9 bases. The CDR3 loop spans 14 amino acids. Germline V gives CDR1 DFQATT, CDR2 SNEGSKA (reference sequence). J gave up 9 bases and V 8 bases, and 14 bases lay outside the gene matches. This CDR3 is CSTITLGQGSEQFF. The CDR3 DNA sequence: TGCAGTACAATCACCCTGGGACAGGGTAGTGAGCAGTTCTTC.

The sample holds many counts of this clonotype. The chain employs TRBV12-3 or TRBV12-4 and TRBJ2-3; a weak D match, TRBD2 (6 bases). V was cut by 2 bases and J by 3 bases, with 9 bases left in between. This CDR3 has 14 residues. CDR3 in DNA: TGTGCCAGCAGTTTATACGGGGGTACAGATACGCAGTATTTT. The encoded protein is CASSLYGGTDTQYF.